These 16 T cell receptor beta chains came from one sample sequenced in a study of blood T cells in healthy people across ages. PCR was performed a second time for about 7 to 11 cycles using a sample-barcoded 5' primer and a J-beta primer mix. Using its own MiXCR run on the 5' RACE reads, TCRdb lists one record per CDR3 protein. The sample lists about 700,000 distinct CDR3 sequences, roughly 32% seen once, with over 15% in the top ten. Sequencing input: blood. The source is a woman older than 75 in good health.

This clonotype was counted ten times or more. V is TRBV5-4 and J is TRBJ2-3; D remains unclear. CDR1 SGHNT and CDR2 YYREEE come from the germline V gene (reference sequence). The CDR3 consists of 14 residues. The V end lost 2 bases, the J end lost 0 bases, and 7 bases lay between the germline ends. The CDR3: CASSLLDSTDTQYF. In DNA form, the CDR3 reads TGTGCCAGCAGCTTATTAGATAGCACAGATACGCAGTATTTT.

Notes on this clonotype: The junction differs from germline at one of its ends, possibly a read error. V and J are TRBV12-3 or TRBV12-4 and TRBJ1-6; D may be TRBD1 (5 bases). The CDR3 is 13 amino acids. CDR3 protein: CASSPLGGAPPHF. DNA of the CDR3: TGTGCCAGCAGTCCTCTTGGTGGGGCACCCCCCCACTTT.

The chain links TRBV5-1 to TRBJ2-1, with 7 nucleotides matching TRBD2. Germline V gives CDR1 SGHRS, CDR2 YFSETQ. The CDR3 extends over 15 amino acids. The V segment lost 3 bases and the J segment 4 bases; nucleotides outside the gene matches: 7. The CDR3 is CASSSSGLGYNEQFF. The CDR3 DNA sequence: TGCGCCAGCAGCTCTTCAGGACTAGGGTACAATGAGCAGTTCTTC.

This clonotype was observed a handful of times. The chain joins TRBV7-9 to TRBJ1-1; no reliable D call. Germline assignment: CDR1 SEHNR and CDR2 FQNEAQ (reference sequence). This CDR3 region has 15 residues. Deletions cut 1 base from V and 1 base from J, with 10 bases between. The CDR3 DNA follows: TGTGCCAGCAGCTTAGTGGCAGTAGGGAACACTGAAGCTTTCTTT. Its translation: CASSLVAVGNTEAFF.

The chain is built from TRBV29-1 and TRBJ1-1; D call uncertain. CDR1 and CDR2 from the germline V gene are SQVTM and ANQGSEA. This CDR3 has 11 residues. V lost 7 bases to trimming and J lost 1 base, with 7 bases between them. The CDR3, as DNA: TGCAGCGCACACCAGAACACTGAAGCTTTCTTT. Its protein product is CSAHQNTEAFF. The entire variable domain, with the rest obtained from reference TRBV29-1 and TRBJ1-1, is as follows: SAVISQKPSRDICQRGTSLTIQCQVDSQVTMMFWYRQQPGQSLTLIATANQGSEATYESGFVIDKFPISRPNLTFSTLTVSNMSPEDSSIYLCSAHQNTEAFFGQGTRLTVV.

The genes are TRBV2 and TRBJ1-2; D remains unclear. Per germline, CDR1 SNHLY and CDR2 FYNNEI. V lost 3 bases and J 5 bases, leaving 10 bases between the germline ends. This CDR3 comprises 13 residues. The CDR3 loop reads CASSDSSPYGYTF. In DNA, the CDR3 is TGTGCCAGCAGTGACAGCTCTCCTTATGGCTACACCTTC.

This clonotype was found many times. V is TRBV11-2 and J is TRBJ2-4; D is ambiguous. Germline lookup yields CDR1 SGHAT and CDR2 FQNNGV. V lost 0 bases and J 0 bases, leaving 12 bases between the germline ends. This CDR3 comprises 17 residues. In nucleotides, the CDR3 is TGTGCCAGCAGCTTAGAGGTCAGAGTACTAGCCAAAAACATTCAGTACTTC. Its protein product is CASSLEVRVLAKNIQYF.

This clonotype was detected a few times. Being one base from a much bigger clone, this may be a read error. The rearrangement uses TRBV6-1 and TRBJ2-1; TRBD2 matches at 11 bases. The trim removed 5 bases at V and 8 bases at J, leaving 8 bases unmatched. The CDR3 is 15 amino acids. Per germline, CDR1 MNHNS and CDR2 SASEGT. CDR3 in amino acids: CASSKGLAVPDEQFF. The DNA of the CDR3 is TGTGCCAGCAGTAAGGGACTAGCGGTGCCCGATGAGCAGTTCTTC.

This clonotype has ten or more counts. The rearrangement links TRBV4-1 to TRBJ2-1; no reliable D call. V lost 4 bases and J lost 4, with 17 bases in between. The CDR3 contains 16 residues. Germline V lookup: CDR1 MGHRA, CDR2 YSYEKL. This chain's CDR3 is CASSPQDLILYNEQFF. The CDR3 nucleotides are TGCGCCAGCAGCCCCCAGGACCTCATTTTATACAATGAGCAGTTCTTC.

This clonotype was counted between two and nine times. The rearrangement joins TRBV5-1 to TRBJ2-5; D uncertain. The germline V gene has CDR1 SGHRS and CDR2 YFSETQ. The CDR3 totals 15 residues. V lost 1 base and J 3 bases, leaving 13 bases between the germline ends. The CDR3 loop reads CASSLWGRAEETQYF. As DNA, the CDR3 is TGCGCCAGCAGCTTGTGGGGTAGGGCTGAAGAGACCCAGTACTTC. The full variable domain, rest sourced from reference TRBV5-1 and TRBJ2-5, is KAGVTQTPRYLIKTRGQQVTLSCSPISGHRSVSWYQQTPGQGLQFLFEYFSETQRNKGNFPGRFSGRQFSNSRSEMNVSTLELGDSALYLCASSLWGRAEETQYFGPGTRLLVL.

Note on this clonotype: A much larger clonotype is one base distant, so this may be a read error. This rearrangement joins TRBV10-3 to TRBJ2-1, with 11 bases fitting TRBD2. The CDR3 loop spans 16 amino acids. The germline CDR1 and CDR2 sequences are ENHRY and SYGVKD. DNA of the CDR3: TGTGCCATCGGTGAGGGGCTAGCGGGGGGCTACAATGAGCAGTTCTTC. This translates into CAIGEGLAGGYNEQFF.

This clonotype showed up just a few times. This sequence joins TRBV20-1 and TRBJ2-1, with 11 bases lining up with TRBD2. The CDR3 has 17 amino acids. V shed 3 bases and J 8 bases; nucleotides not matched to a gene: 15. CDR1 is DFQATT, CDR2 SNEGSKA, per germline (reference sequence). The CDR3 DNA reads TGCAGTGCTAGTGATTCTGGTCCTAGCGGGAGGCAGGATGAGCAGTTCTTC. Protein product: CSASDSGPSGRQDEQFF.

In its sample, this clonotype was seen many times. In DNA form, the CDR3 reads TGTGCCAGCAGCTTGAAGATAGCGGATGAGCAGTTCTTC. Translating gives CASSLKIADEQFF. The chain links TRBV7-8 to TRBJ2-1; a weak D match, TRBD2 (6 bases). The V gene lost 3 bases and the J gene lost 8 bases, with 11 bases spanning the gap. Germline-derived CDR1 and CDR2 are SGHVS and FQNEAQ. The CDR3 has 13 residues.

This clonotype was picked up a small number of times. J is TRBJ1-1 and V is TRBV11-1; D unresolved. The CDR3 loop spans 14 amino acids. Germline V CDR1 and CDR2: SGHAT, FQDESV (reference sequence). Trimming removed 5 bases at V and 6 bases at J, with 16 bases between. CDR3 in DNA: TGTGCCAGCAGCCTAGAACCGATCCGGGCTGAAGCTTTCTTT. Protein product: CASSLEPIRAEAFF.

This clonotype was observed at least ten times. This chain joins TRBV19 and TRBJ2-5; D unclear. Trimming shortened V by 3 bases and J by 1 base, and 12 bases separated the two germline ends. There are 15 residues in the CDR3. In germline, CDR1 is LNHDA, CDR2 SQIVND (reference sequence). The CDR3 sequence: CASSMSGLSQETQYF. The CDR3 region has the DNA TGTGCCAGTAGTATGTCTGGGCTTTCCCAAGAGACCCAGTACTTC.

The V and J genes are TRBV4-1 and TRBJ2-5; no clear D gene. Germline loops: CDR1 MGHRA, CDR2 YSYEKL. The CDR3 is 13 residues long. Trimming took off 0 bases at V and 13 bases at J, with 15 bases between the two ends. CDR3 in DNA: TGCGCCAGCAGCCAAGATCTACCGGCAACGAGGTACTTC. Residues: CASSQDLPATRYF.